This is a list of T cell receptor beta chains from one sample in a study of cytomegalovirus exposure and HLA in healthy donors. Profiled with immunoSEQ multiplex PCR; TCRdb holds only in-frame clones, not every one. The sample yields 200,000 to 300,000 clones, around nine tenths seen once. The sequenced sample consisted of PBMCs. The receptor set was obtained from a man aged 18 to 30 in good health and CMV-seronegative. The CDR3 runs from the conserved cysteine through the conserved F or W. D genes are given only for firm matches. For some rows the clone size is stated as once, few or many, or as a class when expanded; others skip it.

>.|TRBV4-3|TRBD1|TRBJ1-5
CASSPWTGANQPQHF
TGCGCCAGCAGCCCGTGGACAGGGGCCAATCAGCCCCAGCATTTT
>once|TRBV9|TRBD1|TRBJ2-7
CASSEGTGSGEQYF
TGTGCCAGCAGCGAAGGGACAGGGTCTGGCGAGCAGTACTTC
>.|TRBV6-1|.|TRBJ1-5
CASSELRPGGPDQPQHF
TGTGCCAGCAGTGAATTGAGACCCGGAGGGCCAGATCAGCCCCAGCATTTT
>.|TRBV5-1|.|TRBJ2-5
CASRGAQETQYF
TGCGCCAGCAGGGGGGCACAAGAGACCCAGTACTTC
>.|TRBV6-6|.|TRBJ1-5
CASSYEATDQPQHF
TGTGCCAGCAGTTACGAGGCTACCGATCAGCCCCAGCATTTT
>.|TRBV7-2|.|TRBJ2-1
CASSRLREQFF
TGTGCCAGCAGCCGTCTTCGTGAGCAGTTCTTC
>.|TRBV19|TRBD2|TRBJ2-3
CASSIGSGGTQYF
TGTGCCAGTAGTATCGGGTCGGGGGGTACGCAGTATTTT
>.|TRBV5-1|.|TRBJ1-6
CASSLGSGSSYNSPLHF
TGCGCCAGCAGCTTGGGTTCAGGTAGCTCCTATAATTCACCCCTCCACTTT
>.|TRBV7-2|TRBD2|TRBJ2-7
CASSLVAGDYEQYF
TGTGCCAGCAGCTTAGTAGCGGGGGATTACGAGCAGTACTTC
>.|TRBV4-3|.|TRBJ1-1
CASSHPGRNTEAFF
TGCGCCAGCAGCCATCCCGGGAGGAACACTGAAGCTTTCTTT
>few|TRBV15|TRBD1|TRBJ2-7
CATSVYQGVEQYF
TGTGCCACCAGCGTATACCAGGGGGTCGAGCAGTACTTC
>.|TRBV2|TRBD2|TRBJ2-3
CASSEWRGGQDTQYF
TGTGCCAGCAGTGAATGGCGGGGGGGCCAGGATACGCAGTATTTT
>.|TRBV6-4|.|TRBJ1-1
CASRGQSQGSTEAFF
TGTGCCAGCAGAGGACAGAGCCAGGGAAGCACTGAAGCTTTCTTT
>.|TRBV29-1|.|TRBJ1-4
CSVEADGAGANEKLFF
TGCAGCGTTGAGGCGGATGGAGCCGGGGCTAATGAAAAACTGTTTTTT
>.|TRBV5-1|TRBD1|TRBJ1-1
CASKDDPGQANTEAFF
TGCGCCAGCAAGGATGATCCGGGACAGGCGAACACTGAAGCTTTCTTT
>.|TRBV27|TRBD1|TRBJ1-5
CASRGTGSNQPQHF
TGTGCCAGCAGGGGGACAGGTAGCAATCAGCCCCAGCATTTT
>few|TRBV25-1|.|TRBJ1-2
CASRSFYGYTF
TGTGCCAGCAGGAGTTTTTATGGCTACACCTTC
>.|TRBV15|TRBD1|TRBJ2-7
CATSMTGGSYEQYF
TGTGCCACCAGCATGACAGGGGGCTCCTACGAGCAGTACTTC
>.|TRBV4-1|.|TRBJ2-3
CASSQPQHPLNTQYF
TGCGCCAGCAGCCAACCTCAACACCCTCTGAATACGCAGTATTTT
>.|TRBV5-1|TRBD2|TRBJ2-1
CASSPGTSESNEQFF
TGCGCCAGCAGCCCCGGGACTAGCGAGAGCAATGAGCAGTTCTTC
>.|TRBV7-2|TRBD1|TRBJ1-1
CASSRGQGTEAFF
TGTGCCAGCAGTAGGGGACAGGGCACTGAAGCTTTCTTT
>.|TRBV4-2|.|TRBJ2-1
CASSQEPPFWSGSYNEQFF
TGTGCCAGCAGCCAAGAACCCCCTTTCTGGAGTGGATCCTACAATGAGCAGTTCTTC
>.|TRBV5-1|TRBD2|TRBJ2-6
CASSLAGTRRTSGANVLTF
TGCGCCAGCAGCTTGGCCGGGACTAGGCGTACATCTGGGGCCAACGTCCTGACTTTC
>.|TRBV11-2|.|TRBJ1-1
CASSPTKGHTEAFF
TGTGCCAGCAGCCCGACCAAGGGGCACACTGAAGCTTTCTTT
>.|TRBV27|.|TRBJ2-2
CASSSNTGELFF
TGTGCCAGCAGTTCTAACACCGGGGAGCTGTTTTTT
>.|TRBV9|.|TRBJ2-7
CASSAGLGTYEQYF
TGTGCCAGCAGCGCGGGACTGGGAACCTACGAGCAGTACTTC
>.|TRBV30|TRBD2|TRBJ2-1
CAISLAGNNEQFF
TGTGCCATTAGCTTAGCGGGAAACAATGAGCAGTTCTTC
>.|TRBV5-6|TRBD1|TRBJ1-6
CASSPWTGGSSPLHF
TGTGCCAGCAGCCCATGGACAGGGGGAAGTTCACCCCTCCACTTT
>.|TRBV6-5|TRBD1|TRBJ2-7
CASSPAGTAYEQYF
TGTGCCAGCAGCCCCGCCGGGACAGCCTACGAGCAGTACTTC
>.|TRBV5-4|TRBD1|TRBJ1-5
CASSIGTGQGQPQHF
TGTGCCAGCAGCATCGGGACAGGCCAGGGTCAGCCCCAGCATTTT
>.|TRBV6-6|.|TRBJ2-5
CASRARETQYF
TGTGCCAGCAGAGCTCGGGAGACCCAGTACTTC
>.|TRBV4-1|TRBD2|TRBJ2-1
CASSQDSTSGEQFF
TGCGCCAGCAGCCAAGATTCGACTAGCGGGGAGCAGTTCTTC
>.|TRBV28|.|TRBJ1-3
CASSLSNTIYF
TGTGCCAGCAGTTTATCGAACACCATATATTTT
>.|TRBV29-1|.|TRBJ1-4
CSVNSGDEKLFF
TGCAGCGTTAATTCCGGGGATGAAAAACTGTTTTTT
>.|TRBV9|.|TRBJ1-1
CASSVGQGLVYTEAFF
TGTGCCAGCAGCGTTGGGCAGGGGCTTGTGTACACTGAAGCTTTCTTT
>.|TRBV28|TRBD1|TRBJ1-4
CASSDRGDYEKLFF
TGTGCCAGCAGTGACAGGGGTGATTACGAAAAACTGTTTTTT
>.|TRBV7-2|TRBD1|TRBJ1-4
CASSFSDRANEKLFF
TGTGCCAGCAGCTTCTCAGACAGGGCGAATGAAAAACTGTTTTTT
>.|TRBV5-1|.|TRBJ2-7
CASSLGDWSYEQYF
TGCGCCAGCAGCTTAGGGGATTGGTCCTACGAGCAGTACTTC
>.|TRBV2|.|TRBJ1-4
CASCDSATNEKLFF
TGTGCCAGCTGTGATTCTGCAACTAATGAAAAACTGTTTTTT
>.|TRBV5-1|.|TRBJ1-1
CASSLTVRSEAFF
TGCGCCAGCAGCTTGACAGTTCGAAGTGAAGCTTTCTTT
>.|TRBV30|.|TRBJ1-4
CAWSPGRGNEKLFF
TGTGCCTGGAGTCCTGGGAGGGGTAATGAAAAACTGTTTTTT
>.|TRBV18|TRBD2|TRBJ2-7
CASSPLAGTSYEQYF
TGTGCCAGCTCACCCTTAGCGGGGACATCCTACGAGCAGTACTTC
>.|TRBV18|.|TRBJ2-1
CASSTSGGRNEQFF
TGTGCCAGCTCAACGTCAGGGGGGCGCAATGAGCAGTTCTTC
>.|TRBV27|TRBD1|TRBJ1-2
CASSPIGIGQGGTNYGYTF
TGTGCCAGCAGTCCTATCGGCATAGGACAGGGAGGAACTAACTATGGCTACACCTTC
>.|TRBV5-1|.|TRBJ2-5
CASGDRRYKETQYF
TGCGCCAGCGGTGACAGGCGGTATAAAGAGACCCAGTACTTC
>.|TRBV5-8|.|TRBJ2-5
CASSLDSQQETQYF
TGTGCCAGCAGCTTGGACAGCCAACAAGAGACCCAGTACTTC
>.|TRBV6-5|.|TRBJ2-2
CAIPRQATGELFF
TGTGCCATCCCCCGGCAGGCGACCGGGGAGCTGTTTTTT
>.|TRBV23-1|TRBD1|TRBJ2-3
CASRGQGRTTDTQYF
TGCGCCAGCAGGGGACAGGGGCGAACCACAGATACGCAGTATTTT
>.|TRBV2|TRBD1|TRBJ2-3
CASSEGAISLDTQYF
TGTGCCAGTTCCGAGGGGGCCATATCTCTTGATACGCAGTATTTT
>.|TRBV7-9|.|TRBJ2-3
CASSLEEGTDTQYF
TGTGCCAGCAGCTTAGAGGAGGGCACAGATACGCAGTATTTT
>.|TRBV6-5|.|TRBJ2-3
CASISAGSDTQYF
TGTGCCAGCATCAGCGCGGGGTCAGATACGCAGTATTTT
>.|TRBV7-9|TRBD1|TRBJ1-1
CASSSTGAHTEAFF
TGTGCCAGCAGCTCGACAGGGGCGCACACTGAAGCTTTCTTT
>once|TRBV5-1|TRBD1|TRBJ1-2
CASSSTGTGALLGGYTF
TGCGCCAGCAGCTCTACCGGGACAGGGGCCCTCCTGGGAGGCTACACCTTC
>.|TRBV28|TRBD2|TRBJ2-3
CATLAGEQYF
TGTGCCACCCTAGCGGGGGAGCAGTATTTT
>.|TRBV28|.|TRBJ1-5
CASSKRGSGNQPQHF
TGTGCCAGCAGTAAACGGGGTAGCGGGAATCAGCCCCAGCATTTT
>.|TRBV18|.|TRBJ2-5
CASSRQEETQYF
TGTGCCAGCTCAAGACAGGAAGAGACCCAGTACTTC